Sequencing of this T cell receptor beta chain was carried out in a study of cytomegalovirus exposure and HLA in healthy donors. Primers for the PCR totalled 60 Vbeta and 13 Jbeta. Sequencing was performed with immunoSEQ multiplex PCR; in TCRdb, only in-frame clones are kept and a portion is missing. This table has roughly 110,000 clones, more than 75% appearing once. The germline gives CDR1 SGHRS, CDR2 YFSETQ. The length of the CDR3 is 15 residues. The J segment lost 4 bases and the V segment lost 4 bases, leaving 9 bases of the junction unmatched. The chain joins TRBV5-1 to TRBJ2-3, with 7 bases aligning to TRBD1. The receptor was isolated from a man aged 25 to 40 in good health and CMV-seropositive. The sequencing sample was made of PBMCs. CDR3 in amino acids: CASSITGEGADTQYF. For the CDR3, the DNA is TGCGCCAGCAGCATTACAGGGGAAGGAGCAGATACGCAGTATTTT. The whole variable domain, filled in from reference TRBV5-1 and TRBJ2-3, reads KAGVTQTPRYLIKTRGQQVTLSCSPISGHRSVSWYQQTPGQGLQFLFEYFSETQRNKGNFPGRFSGRQFSNSRSEMNVSTLELGDSALYLCASSITGEGADTQYFGPGTRLTVL.